These T cell receptor beta chains were read from a single sample in a study of T cells in Graves' hyperthyroidism and ophthalmopathy. TCRdb itself ran the multiplex PCR reads through MiXCR, one entry per CDR3 protein. The sample lists under 400,000 distinct CDR3 sequences, roughly 23% occurring once. What was sequenced was blood. These receptors all stem from a woman in her fifties or sixties with Graves' hyperthyroidism. Both conserved end residues are part of each CDR3. The D gene is left open where the match is weak. Some rows have no size entry. The others give once, few or many, or a class for an expanded clone.

NA	TRBV19	TRBJ2-2	NA	TGTGCCAGTAGTATAACGTGGGGGCCAAACACCGGGGAGCTGTTTTTT	CASSITWGPNTGELFF
TRBD1	TRBV20-1	TRBJ2-5	many	TGCAGTGCTAAGTCCAGGGGGCTAGGAGAGACCCAGTACTTC	CSAKSRGLGETQYF
TRBD1	TRBV5-8	TRBJ1-5	many	TGTGCCAGCAGCTGGGGGACAGGGGGTGATCAGCCCCAGCATTTT	CASSWGTGGDQPQHF
NA	TRBV7-9	TRBJ2-5	many	TGTGCCAGCAGCTCCCTCACCTATACAGTGGTCCGACAAGAGACCCAGTACTTC	CASSSLTYTVVRQETQYF
NA	TRBV19	TRBJ2-1	many	TGTGCCAGTAGTAGGGGGGCTATGAGCAATGAGCAGTTCTTC	CASSRGAMSNEQFF
TRBD2	TRBV29-1	TRBJ2-1	many	TGCAGCGTTGGCTCAAGCGGGACCGTGCAGTTCTTC	CSVGSSGTVQFF
NA	TRBV30	TRBJ1-2	many	TGTGCCTGGAGGAACTATGGCTACACCTTC	CAWRNYGYTF
NA	TRBV27	TRBJ1-1	many	TGTGCCAGCAGTTTGTCAGGGACAATGAACACTGAAGCTTTCTTT	CASSLSGTMNTEAFF
NA	TRBV2	TRBJ1-5	many	TGTGCCAGCAATGAAGGACAGAGCAATCAGCCCCAGCATTTT	CASNEGQSNQPQHF
NA	TRBV6-6	TRBJ2-1	few	TGTGCCAGCAGTTACTCGATCCAGGGAGCTAACAATGAGCAGTTCTTC	CASSYSIQGANNEQFF
NA	TRBV6-1	TRBJ1-6	few	TGTGCCAGCAGTGCCACGGATGTATCCAATTCACCCCTCCACTTT	CASSATDVSNSPLHF
NA	TRBV18	TRBJ1-1	many	TGTGCCAGCTCACCGTTCTCGAAGGGGACTGAAGCTTTCTTT	CASSPFSKGTEAFF
TRBD1	TRBV19	TRBJ2-3	NA	TGTGCCAGTAGTATAGATCGTCAGGGGGGCACAGATACGCAGTATTTT	CASSIDRQGGTDTQYF
NA	TRBV2	TRBJ1-5	NA	TGTGCCAGCAGTGATGCCCATAGCAATCAGCCCCAGCATTTT	CASSDAHSNQPQHF
TRBD2	TRBV18	TRBJ2-1	many	TGTGCCAGCTCACCAGGGACTAGCGGGAGTCGGGAGCAGTTCTTC	CASSPGTSGSREQFF
TRBD1	TRBV10-2	TRBJ2-7	many	TGCGCCAGCAGTGAGTCGCAGGGGGCATCAACCTACGAGCAGTACTTC	CASSESQGASTYEQYF
NA	TRBV12-3/TRBV12-4	TRBJ2-5	many	TGTGCCAGCAGTTGGGGGACCGAGACCCAGTACTTC	CASSWGTETQYF
NA	TRBV27	TRBJ2-1	many	TGTGCCAGCAGTTTTAGTTTCAACAATGAGCAGTTCTTC	CASSFSFNNEQFF
NA	TRBV19	TRBJ1-4	NA	TGTGCCAGTAGTATCCCCTGGAGGGAAAAACTGTTTTTT	CASSIPWREKLFF
NA	TRBV6-1	TRBJ1-1	many	TGTGCCAGCAGACTCCTCAGCGTGAACACTGAAGCTTTCTTT	CASRLLSVNTEAFF
NA	TRBV7-9	TRBJ2-2	few	TGTGCCAGCAGCTTAGAGGCTAAGGCCGGGGAGCTGTTTTTT	CASSLEAKAGELFF
TRBD2	TRBV29-1	TRBJ2-7	NA	TGCAGCGTTGCGGGACTAGCGGCCTCCTACGAGCAGTACTTC	CSVAGLAASYEQYF
NA	TRBV5-1	TRBJ1-1	many	TGCGCCAGCAGCTCCATTGGTACTGAAGCTTTCTTT	CASSSIGTEAFF
NA	TRBV28	TRBJ1-5	many	TGTGCCAGCAGTTTAAATGTGGGGGGCATCTACGGTCAGCCCCAGCATTTT	CASSLNVGGIYGQPQHF
TRBD1	TRBV20-1	TRBJ1-1	few	TGCAGTGCTCTGACGTTACCGGGACAGGGGCGGAACACTGAAGCTTTCTTT	CSALTLPGQGRNTEAFF
NA	TRBV20-1	TRBJ2-1	many	TGCAGTGCTAGAGGCGGACATCGCTCCTACAATGAGCAGTTCTTC	CSARGGHRSYNEQFF
TRBD1	TRBV5-1	TRBJ2-1	many	TGCGCCAGCAGCTTGCCAGAAGACAGGGGTCTAAAACCCACTTCCTACAATGAGCAGTTCTTC	CASSLPEDRGLKPTSYNEQFF
TRBD2	TRBV18	TRBJ2-2	few	TGTGCCAGCTCACTCACTAGCGGGAGTCGGACCGGGGAGCTGTTTTTT	CASSLTSGSRTGELFF
NA	TRBV6-1	TRBJ2-7	many	TGTGCCAGCAGTGAATTGACAAGGGCAAGGCGCTACGAGCAGTACTTC	CASSELTRARRYEQYF
NA	TRBV5-1	TRBJ2-2	NA	TGCGCCAGCAAGGGGCAGGGGTACACCGGGGAGCTGTTTTTT	CASKGQGYTGELFF
NA	TRBV2	TRBJ1-1	NA	TGTGCCAGCAGTGAAGCGCTCGCAAGATTGGGCACTGAAGCTTTCTTT	CASSEALARLGTEAFF
NA	TRBV7-3	TRBJ1-1	NA	TGTGCCAGCAGCTTACTGTGGAACACTGAAGCTTTCTTT	CASSLLWNTEAFF
NA	TRBV6-1	TRBJ1-1	NA	TGTGCCAGCAGCACGGACAGCCTCATGAACACTGAAGCTTTCTTT	CASSTDSLMNTEAFF
NA	TRBV20-1	TRBJ1-2	many	TGCAGTGCTCTCCCGGACAGTTCTAACTATGGCTACACCTTC	CSALPDSSNYGYTF
TRBD1	TRBV19	TRBJ1-1	few	TGTGCCAGTATCGGAATCCCGGGACAGATAAACCATGAAGCTTTCCGAGAAGCTTTCTTT	CASIGIPGQINHEAFREAFF
TRBD1	TRBV6-1	TRBJ1-6	few	TGTGCCAGCAGTGACCGGGACAGAGGTTTCACCCTCCACTTT	CASSDRDRGFTLHF
NA	TRBV6-2/TRBV6-3	TRBJ1-1	many	TGTGCCAGCAGTCTAATATTGAACACTGAAGCTTTCTTT	CASSLILNTEAFF
NA	TRBV6-1	TRBJ2-5	few	TGTGCCAGCAGCCACGGGACTCTGAGCGACGAGACCCAGTACTTC	CASSHGTLSDETQYF
TRBD1	TRBV5-5	TRBJ2-4	few	TGTGCCAGCAGCTTACAAGGGGGCCCGGCCAAAAACATTCAGTACTTC	CASSLQGGPAKNIQYF
NA	TRBV11-2	TRBJ2-4	many	TGTGCCAGCAACTTAGACCCGGGGTCAAACATTCAGTACTTC	CASNLDPGSNIQYF
TRBD1	TRBV10-3	TRBJ1-1	NA	TGTGCCACTCTCCAAGGGACAGGGACAACTGAAGCTTTCTTT	CATLQGTGTTEAFF
NA	TRBV28	TRBJ1-2	many	TGTGCCAGCACCATTAGCTCGGCACTTGGCTACACCTTC	CASTISSALGYTF
TRBD1	TRBV2	TRBJ1-1	many	TGTGCCAGCAGTGAAGAAACAGGGGGGGAGAAAGCTTTCTTT	CASSEETGGEKAFF
TRBD1	TRBV9	TRBJ2-1	few	TGTGCCAGCAGCCTAGGACAGAGGGGGCACAATGAGCAGTTCTTC	CASSLGQRGHNEQFF
NA	TRBV2	TRBJ1-2	many	TGTGCCAGCAGTGAACAGGGTCATGGCTACACCTTC	CASSEQGHGYTF
TRBD1	TRBV30	TRBJ1-2	many	TGTGCCTGGGACAGGGACAACTATGGCTACACCTTC	CAWDRDNYGYTF
NA	TRBV19	TRBJ1-2	few	TGTGCCAGTAGTGAGCCCGGCGGGCCGCACTATGGCTACACCTTC	CASSEPGGPHYGYTF
TRBD2	TRBV5-8	TRBJ2-1	many	TGTGCCAGCAGCTTGGCGGGCGGGAGGCCCGATGAGCAGTTCTTC	CASSLAGGRPDEQFF
NA	TRBV18	TRBJ1-1	NA	TGTGCCAGCTCCCCCCGCCGGGAAGGGCATGAGGCTTTCTTT	CASSPRREGHEAFF
NA	TRBV6-1	TRBJ2-1	many	TGTGCCAGCAATATAGCAGGGGCCTCACCTTACAATGAGCAGTTCTTC	CASNIAGASPYNEQFF
TRBD1	TRBV7-9	TRBJ1-4	NA	TGTGCCAGCAGCCCCCCCCTCAGGGGGCCCGAGGGATTTAATGAAAAACTGTTTTTT	CASSPPLRGPEGFNEKLFF
NA	TRBV10-3	TRBJ2-7	few	TGTGCCATCAGTGAGGGTAATTACGAGCAGTACTTC	CAISEGNYEQYF
NA	TRBV3-1	TRBJ1-1	NA	TGTGCCAGCAGCCAAGACCTAACAGGTTATGCTGAAGCTTTCTTT	CASSQDLTGYAEAFF
NA	TRBV11-3	TRBJ2-3	many	TGTGCCAGCAGCTCGACTTACACAGATACGCAGTATTTT	CASSSTYTDTQYF
TRBD2	TRBV2	TRBJ2-5	NA	TGTGCCAGCAAGGTGCGGACTAGCGGGCAAGAGACCCAGTACTTC	CASKVRTSGQETQYF
NA	TRBV12-3/TRBV12-4	TRBJ2-2	few	TGTGCCAGCAGTCCAACAGGGACTGTACCCGGCGAGCTGTTTTTT	CASSPTGTVPGELFF
TRBD2	TRBV6-5	TRBJ2-3	many	TGTGCCAGCAGCCACTCGGGTTCGGGACTAGCACAAACAGATACGCAGTATTTT	CASSHSGSGLAQTDTQYF